This T cell receptor beta chain was sequenced during a study of blood T cell repertoires in COVID-19. Study background: Sites across the United States, Italy and Spain contributed samples from acute and convalescent COVID-19.

Germline V gene data show CDR1 as LGHNA and CDR2 as YNFKEQ. CDR3 length: 13 residues. V was shortened by 1 base and J by 5 bases, with 6 bases between the two germline ends. In the authors' methods: The authors estimated nucleated cell counts from reference gene primer amplification. Clones were read by immunoSEQ multiplex PCR, and TCRdb kept only the in-frame ones, dropping some. Clone size and V and J calls were adopted from that table, with D and trimming inferred from the DNA. The table shows about 290,000 clones, with around four fifths occurring only once. This TCR came from a woman in her fifties or sixties with active or convalescent COVID-19. The J gene is TRBJ1-5, the V gene TRBV4-2; D is unresolved. Sequencing was done on a sample of peripheral blood. In DNA form, the CDR3 reads TGTGCCAGCAGCCAAGGGGGAGATCAGCCCCAGCATTTT. Amino acids: CASSQGGDQPQHF.